The rows below give T cell receptor beta chains drawn from one sample of a study of T cell responses to AZD1222 COVID-19 vaccine. This table comes from immunoSEQ multiplex PCR, and its TCRdb copy is limited to in-frame clones, with some not included. The sample contains around 140,000 clones, 85% to 90% of which appear only once. The sample in question was peripheral blood, obtained on day 0 of AZD1222 vaccination. These receptors all stem from an adult in good health. CDR3s leave out the opening cysteine and the closing phenylalanine or tryptophan. The order of the fields is J gene, V gene, CDR3 protein.

j_call: TRBJ1-1; v_call: TRBV28; cdr3_aa: ASSYGGLHAF
j_call: TRBJ2-2; v_call: TRBV4-1; cdr3_aa: ASSPLGLAGANTGELF
j_call: TRBJ2-7; v_call: TRBV30; cdr3_aa: AVSGTSPEQY
j_call: TRBJ2-2; v_call: TRBV30; cdr3_aa: AWSVGLNTGELF
j_call: TRBJ1-5; v_call: TRBV19; cdr3_aa: ASSISFDGFNQPQH
j_call: TRBJ2-3; v_call: TRBV5-5; cdr3_aa: ASSFWDTHTDTQY
j_call: TRBJ1-2; v_call: TRBV30; cdr3_aa: AWSSRGGYT
j_call: TRBJ2-1; v_call: TRBV9; cdr3_aa: ASSEKDLLSYNEQF
j_call: TRBJ1-2; v_call: TRBV3-1/TRBV3-2; cdr3_aa: ASSQDPLTGAGRGYT
j_call: TRBJ1-5; v_call: TRBV7-8; cdr3_aa: ASSESRVGNQPQH
j_call: TRBJ1-5; v_call: TRBV6-2/TRBV6-3; cdr3_aa: ASSHGTGDIRIGQPQH
j_call: TRBJ2-1; v_call: TRBV27; cdr3_aa: ASSFVGGLAGPPPREQF
j_call: TRBJ1-3; v_call: TRBV7-9; cdr3_aa: ASSPRTGRSGNTIY
j_call: TRBJ2-5; v_call: TRBV5-1; cdr3_aa: ASSFNVIQETQY
j_call: TRBJ1-5; v_call: TRBV20-1; cdr3_aa: SASTGGQVRQPQH
j_call: TRBJ2-3; v_call: TRBV7-9; cdr3_aa: ASTSGTDTQY
j_call: TRBJ1-3; v_call: TRBV28; cdr3_aa: ASSPNTGNTIY
j_call: TRBJ2-5; v_call: TRBV20-1; cdr3_aa: SASSRIQETQY